This TCR beta chain comes out of a study of blood T cell repertoires in COVID-19. Study at large: Collection of acute and convalescent COVID-19 samples took place in the United States, Italy and Spain. In each case, the material was cDNA or gDNA derived from T cells, B-cell-depleted T cells, or PBMCs.

The length of the CDR3 is 15 residues. Germline CDR1 and CDR2: SGHNT and YYREEE (reference sequence). The ends were cut back, 0 bases at V and 2 bases at J, with 12 bases in the middle. As processed by the authors: Estimated nucleated cell counts came from reference gene primer amplification. This table comes from immunoSEQ multiplex PCR, and its TCRdb copy is limited to in-frame clones, with some not included. That table gives V, J and clone size, and the DNA gave D and trimming. Counted here are 130,000 or so clones, 75% to 90% occurring once; the ten biggest clones make up around 19%. This chain connects TRBV5-4 to TRBJ2-7, with D unresolved. Sample: peripheral blood. This TCR was recovered from a man in his forties or fifties with active or convalescent COVID-19. The CDR3 is CASSLESNGAYEQYF. CDR3 in DNA: TGTGCCAGCAGCTTGGAATCCAACGGAGCCTACGAGCAGTACTTC.